The 7 T cell receptor beta chains below were found in one sample sequenced in a study of regulatory T cells in long-lasting Graves disease. Time point specified: newly diagnosed GD, antithyroid drugs for less than 3 months. The authors made the TCR library using RNA they extracted from PBMCs. Through Arm-PCR of CDR3 regions and iRepertoire HTBI primers, TCR beta libraries were built. MiXCR, applied by TCRdb to the multiplex PCR reads, yields one record per CDR3 protein. The profile shows 350,000 to 450,000 distinct CDR3 sequences, 10% to 15% of them singletons. These data also featured in a second study, about T cells in Graves' hyperthyroidism and ophthalmopathy.

Sequenced here: peripheral blood mononuclear cells (PBMCs), sampled at new diagnosis, from a patient treated with antithyroid drugs. All receptors come from a woman aged 18-29 years with Graves disease.

The table lists this clonotype with a few counts. The chain recombines TRBV29-1 with TRBJ2-7; D ambiguous. Deletions cut 4 bases from V and 4 bases from J, with 8 bases between. The CDR3 loop spans 11 amino acids. CDR1 is SQVTM and CDR2 is ANQGSEA in the germline V gene. The CDR3 DNA sequence: TGCAGCGTTGGGGATCGGTACGAGCAGTACTTC. The encoded protein is CSVGDRYEQYF.

This clonotype was seen repeatedly, ten times or more. The chain recombines TRBV2 with TRBJ1-1; TRBD1 aligns across 11 bases. With 6 bases clipped from V and 0 bases from J, the junction kept 0 bases outside the gene matches. This CDR3 has 14 residues. Per germline, CDR1 SNHLY and CDR2 FYNNEI. The CDR3 DNA reads TGTGCCAGCAGGGACAGGGGGCTGAACACTGAAGCTTTCTTT. Translation gives CASRDRGLNTEAFF.

This clonotype was found many times. This chain connects TRBV2 to TRBJ1-5; D remains unclear. From germline, CDR1 is SNHLY and CDR2 FYNNEI. This CDR3 region has 13 residues. Trimming shortened V by 3 bases and J by 1 base, and 4 bases separated the two germline ends. The CDR3, as DNA: TGTGCCAGCAGTGACGAAAGCAATCAGCCCCAGCATTTT. This sequence encodes CASSDESNQPQHF. Full variable domain (remainder filled in from reference TRBV2 and TRBJ1-5): EPEVTQTPSHQVTQMGQEVILRCVPISNHLYFYWYRQILGQKVEFLVSFYNNEISEKSEIFDDQFSVERPDGSNFTLKIRSTKLEDSAMYFCASSDESNQPQHFGDGTRLSIL.

The table lists this clonotype with a few counts. The CDR3: CASSIIGRPDTDTQYF. The CDR3 DNA sequence: TGTGCCAGTAGTATTATCGGGAGACCGGACACAGATACGCAGTATTTT. The chain couples TRBV19 to TRBJ2-3, with a possible D match to TRBD2 (6 bases). This CDR3 spans 16 amino acids. The V end was cut by 3 bases, the J end by 2 bases, with 15 bases between. Germline V gene sequence: CDR1 LNHDA, CDR2 SQIVND (reference sequence).

This clonotype was observed at least ten times. The V and J genes are TRBV6-5 and TRBJ2-2, with D uncertain. This CDR3 has 16 residues. The V gene's germline CDR1 is MNHEY and CDR2 SVGAGI. The V end lost 3 bases, the J end lost 2 bases, and 13 bases lay between the germline ends. This CDR3 is CASSYLPGPNTGELFF. The CDR3 nucleotides are TGTGCCAGCAGTTATCTCCCGGGTCCAAACACCGGGGAGCTGTTTTTT.

In this sample, this clonotype turned up many times. The gene calls are TRBV27 and TRBJ1-1; D uncertain. The CDR3 runs 13 residues. Germline V gene lookup returns CDR1 MNHEY and CDR2 SMNVEV (reference sequence). V gave up 3 bases and J gave up 4 bases, with 9 bases separating them. Here the CDR3 DNA reads TGTGCCAGCAGTTTTAGGGAGAGCACTGAAGCTTTCTTT. Translated, it gives CASSFRESTEAFF.

This clonotype was counted at least ten times. CDR3 sequence reads: CASSPRYQSLQNTEAFF. CDR3 sequence (DNA): TGTGCCAGCTCACCGAGATACCAGTCGCTACAGAACACTGAAGCTTTCTTT. The rearrangement uses TRBV18 and TRBJ1-1; D gene uncertain. Per germline, CDR1 KGHSH and CDR2 LQKENI. The CDR3 runs to 17 residues. Trimming stripped 3 bases from V and 1 base from J, with 18 bases between. Complete variable domain (other parts from reference TRBV18 and TRBJ1-1): NAGVMQNPRHLVRRRGQEARLRCSPMKGHSHVYWYRQLPEEGLKFMVYLQKENIIDESGMPKERFSAEFPKEGPSILRIQQVVRGDSAAYFCASSPRYQSLQNTEAFFGQGTRLTVV.